The rows below give T cell receptor beta chains drawn from one sample of a study of OX40 agonist ivuxolimab in advanced cancers. The repertoire was sequenced with immunoSEQ multiplex PCR; TCRdb's copy has only in-frame clones and lacks some. Seen here are 55,000 to 70,000 clones, about 85% observed once, and the top ten hold about 3.5%. The material was CD4+ or CD8+ T cells sorted from blood, obtained in a trial of the OX40 agonist ivuxolimab. The origin of the receptors is an adult with an advanced solid tumor such as melanoma, head and neck, liver or kidney cancer. CDR3s include the opening cysteine and the closing phenylalanine or tryptophan. The D gene is left open where the match is weak. Part of the rows lack a size; the others show once, few, many or a class for expanded clones.

TRBD1,NA,TRBJ2-2,TRBV7-9,CAEGARTNTGELFF,TGTGCCGAGGGGGCGAGAACGAACACCGGGGAGCTGTTTTTT
TRBD2,NA,TRBJ2-1,TRBV19,CASSTLAGVHNEQFF,TGTGCCAGTAGTACCCTAGCGGGAGTTCACAATGAGCAGTTCTTC
NA,NA,TRBJ2-1,TRBV9,CASSVGSYNEQFF,TGTGCCAGCAGCGTAGGATCCTACAATGAGCAGTTCTTC
NA,NA,TRBJ2-1,TRBV30,CAWSVTSRAGYNEQFF,TGTGCCTGGAGTGTAACGAGCCGGGCGGGATACAATGAGCAGTTCTTC
NA,once,TRBJ2-3,TRBV4-2,CASSQGMTTDTQYF,TGTGCCAGCAGCCAAGGTATGACAACAGATACGCAGTATTTT
NA,few,TRBJ1-4,TRBV6-5,CASRQVPGEKLFF,TGTGCCAGCAGACAGGTTCCGGGCGAAAAACTGTTTTTT
NA,once,TRBJ1-2,TRBV2,CASSERGNYGYTF,TGTGCCAGCAGTGAAAGGGGGAACTATGGCTACACCTTC
TRBD2,few,TRBJ2-3,TRBV11-2,CASSSSGSTDTQYF,TGTGCCAGCAGCTCTAGCGGGAGCACAGATACGCAGTATTTT
NA,NA,TRBJ1-3,TRBV6-5,CASSAWIISGNTIYF,TGTGCCAGCAGTGCTTGGATCATCTCTGGAAACACCATATATTTT
NA,few,TRBJ2-4,TRBV2,CASSEARLGAKNIQYF,TGTGCCAGCAGTGAAGCTCGACTCGGGGCCAAAAACATTCAGTACTTC
NA,NA,TRBJ1-6,TRBV14,CASSQVRNSPLHF,TGTGCCAGCAGCCAAGTTCGTAATTCACCCCTCCACTTT
TRBD1,NA,TRBJ2-7,TRBV6-5,CASSYHPRDREYEQYF,TGTGCCAGCAGTTATCACCCCCGGGACAGGGAATACGAGCAGTACTTC
NA,NA,TRBJ2-7,TRBV7-9,CASSFNNYEQYF,TGTGCCAGCAGCTTTAACAACTACGAGCAGTACTTC
TRBD2,NA,TRBJ2-3,TRBV7-2,CASSRAGATDTQYF,TGTGCCAGCAGCCGAGCGGGGGCCACAGATACGCAGTATTTT
NA,NA,TRBJ2-3,TRBV11-3,CASSLDGPGGTDTQYF,TGTGCCAGCAGCTTAGATGGGCCGGGGGGCACAGATACGCAGTATTTT
TRBD2,NA,TRBJ2-5,TRBV7-6,CASSLTTAPPRLAARETQYF,TGTGCCAGCAGCCTCACAACCGCCCCTCCACGACTAGCGGCCCGAGAGACCCAGTACTTC
NA,NA,TRBJ2-3,TRBV5-4,CASSPTLVDTQYF,TGTGCCAGCAGCCCCACCCTGGTGGATACGCAGTATTTT
NA,NA,TRBJ2-5,TRBV4-3,CASSRGGGSTETQYF,TGCGCCAGCAGCCGGGGGGGCGGGAGTACAGAGACCCAGTACTTC
NA,NA,TRBJ2-5,TRBV15,CATSRETTGGETQYF,TGTGCCACCAGCAGAGAGACAACAGGTGGGGAGACCCAGTACTTC
NA,few,TRBJ1-5,TRBV28,CASNTPMDQPQHF,TGTGCCAGCAATACGCCGATGGATCAGCCCCAGCATTTT
NA,NA,TRBJ2-3,TRBV14,CASSLGQQDTQYF,TGTGCCAGCAGCCTTGGACAGCAAGATACGCAGTATTTT
NA,NA,TRBJ2-1,TRBV25-1,CASSQKYNEQFF,TGTGCCAGCAGCCAAAAGTACAATGAGCAGTTCTTC
TRBD2,NA,TRBJ2-1,TRBV7-2,CASSRRRLADYNEQFF,TGTGCCAGCAGCCGGAGGCGACTAGCGGACTACAATGAGCAGTTCTTC
NA,NA,TRBJ1-3,TRBV5-5,CASSPGWWDTIYF,TGTGCCAGCAGCCCAGGGTGGTGGGACACCATATATTTT
TRBD1,NA,TRBJ1-1,TRBV7-9,CASRLTGGSRTEAFF,TGTGCCAGCAGGCTGACAGGGGGCAGTCGCACTGAAGCTTTCTTT
TRBD2,NA,TRBJ2-7,TRBV7-9,CASSLFQLAGRPDEQYF,TGTGCCAGCAGCTTATTTCAGCTAGCGGGACGCCCGGACGAGCAGTACTTC
TRBD1,NA,TRBJ2-2,TRBV10-2,CASSLNPGQGVTGELFF,TGCGCCAGCAGCCTAAATCCGGGACAGGGGGTCACCGGGGAGCTGTTTTTT
NA,NA,TRBJ1-1,TRBV2,CASSDWNTEAFF,TGTGCCAGCAGTGACTGGAACACTGAAGCTTTCTTT
NA,NA,TRBJ2-5,TRBV5-1,CASSPRDREETQYF,TGCGCCAGCAGCCCCCGGGACCGGGAAGAGACCCAGTACTTC
NA,NA,TRBJ2-2,TRBV28,CASSFLAKDTGELFF,TGTGCCAGCAGTTTTCTAGCGAAGGACACCGGGGAGCTGTTTTTT
NA,NA,TRBJ2-3,TRBV10-1,CASSPSTDTQYF,TGCGCCAGCAGCCCCAGCACAGATACGCAGTATTTT
TRBD1,NA,TRBJ2-7,TRBV28,CASAGTDSDEQYF,TGTGCCAGCGCCGGGACAGACAGCGACGAGCAGTACTTC
NA,NA,TRBJ1-1,TRBV28,CASSFHGENTEAFF,TGTGCCAGCAGTTTCCATGGGGAGAACACTGAAGCTTTCTTT
NA,NA,TRBJ2-3,TRBV5-1,CASSLYGGAGTDTQYF,TGCGCCAGCAGCTTGTACGGGGGAGCGGGCACAGATACGCAGTATTTT
TRBD2,NA,TRBJ2-1,TRBV2,CASMLAGTEEQFF,TGTGCCAGCATGCTAGCGGGAACGGAAGAGCAGTTCTTC
NA,few,TRBJ1-2,TRBV2,CAAGDGYTF,TGTGCCGCCGGGGATGGCTACACCTTC
TRBD1,once,TRBJ2-7,TRBV7-9,CASRPNMGQEKSGLYEQYF,TGTGCCAGCAGACCGAACATGGGACAGGAAAAAAGTGGGCTCTACGAGCAGTACTTC
TRBD2,NA,TRBJ2-5,TRBV28,CASRILASQETQYF,TGTGCCAGCAGAATACTAGCGAGCCAAGAGACCCAGTACTTC
NA,NA,TRBJ2-5,TRBV23-1,CASSQWGPGPGETQYF,TGCGCCAGCAGTCAGTGGGGGCCGGGACCTGGCGAGACCCAGTACTTC
TRBD2,NA,TRBJ2-5,TRBV27,CASSLGVTSGRTQETQYF,TGTGCCAGCAGTTTAGGGGTTACTAGCGGGAGGACCCAAGAGACCCAGTACTTC
NA,NA,TRBJ2-3,TRBV4-1,CASSHSGSTDTQYF,TGCGCCAGCAGCCACAGCGGAAGCACAGATACGCAGTATTTT
TRBD2,NA,TRBJ2-7,TRBV18,CASSPGSGRINEQYF,TGTGCCAGCTCACCAGGGAGCGGGAGGATCAACGAGCAGTACTTC
NA,NA,TRBJ2-1,TRBV11-2,CASSLAPSNYNEQFF,TGTGCCAGCAGCTTAGCTCCTAGTAACTACAATGAGCAGTTCTTC
NA,NA,TRBJ2-7,TRBV4-1,CASSQAGFSTYEQYF,TGCGCCAGCAGCCAAGCAGGGTTTAGCACTTACGAGCAGTACTTC
TRBD2,NA,TRBJ2-7,TRBV27,CASSFKGTSGSEQYF,TGTGCCAGCAGTTTCAAAGGGACTAGCGGGAGCGAGCAGTACTTC
NA,NA,TRBJ1-2,TRBV10-2,CASSESAGYGYTF,TGCGCCAGCAGTGAGTCGGCAGGCTATGGCTACACCTTC
TRBD1,few,TRBJ2-2,TRBV5-1,CASSPGTAITGELFF,TGCGCCAGCAGCCCAGGGACAGCCATCACCGGGGAGCTGTTTTTT
TRBD2,NA,TRBJ2-2,TRBV4-1,CASSQGPLAGSASGELFF,TGCGCCAGCAGCCAAGGCCCCTTAGCGGGATCAGCGTCCGGGGAGCTGTTTTTT
NA,NA,TRBJ1-5,TRBV6-5,CASSYGNGDQPQHF,TGTGCCAGCAGTTACGGAAACGGGGATCAGCCCCAGCATTTT
NA,NA,TRBJ2-5,TRBV7-6,CASSLVGPWETQYF,TGTGCCAGCAGCTTAGTGGGGCCGTGGGAGACCCAGTACTTC
NA,NA,TRBJ1-2,TRBV9,CASSGTVYGYTF,TGTGCCAGCAGCGGTACAGTCTATGGCTACACCTTC
TRBD1,NA,TRBJ1-4,TRBV28,CASSPEDRGNEKLFF,TGTGCCAGCAGTCCAGAGGACAGGGGCAATGAAAAACTGTTTTTT
NA,NA,TRBJ1-1,TRBV18,CASSQDRMNTEAFF,TGTGCCAGCTCACAGGACCGGATGAACACTGAAGCTTTCTTT
NA,NA,TRBJ2-7,TRBV5-1,CASSAQGDYEQYF,TGCGCCAGCAGCGCACAGGGCGACTACGAGCAGTACTTC
TRBD2,NA,TRBJ2-1,TRBV30,CAWTPGLGGNEQFF,TGTGCCTGGACCCCGGGACTAGGAGGTAATGAGCAGTTCTTC
NA,NA,TRBJ2-1,TRBV5-1,CASSLGVRGNEQFF,TGCGCCAGCAGCCTGGGAGTCCGGGGCAATGAGCAGTTCTTC
NA,NA,TRBJ2-7,TRBV6-1,CASSEGLGPTYEQYF,TGTGCCAGCAGTGAGGGGCTAGGCCCGACCTACGAGCAGTACTTC
NA,NA,TRBJ2-1,TRBV30,CAWSVSPGARRDNEQFF,TGTGCCTGGAGTGTATCCCCAGGCGCGAGGAGGGACAATGAGCAGTTCTTC
NA,NA,TRBJ2-1,TRBV19,CASSPSRQGWNEQFF,TGTGCCAGTAGTCCCTCTCGGCAGGGATGGAATGAGCAGTTCTTC
TRBD2,NA,TRBJ2-3,TRBV5-1,CASSLGTRETDTQYF,TGCGCCAGCAGCTTAGGGACGCGGGAGACAGATACGCAGTATTTT